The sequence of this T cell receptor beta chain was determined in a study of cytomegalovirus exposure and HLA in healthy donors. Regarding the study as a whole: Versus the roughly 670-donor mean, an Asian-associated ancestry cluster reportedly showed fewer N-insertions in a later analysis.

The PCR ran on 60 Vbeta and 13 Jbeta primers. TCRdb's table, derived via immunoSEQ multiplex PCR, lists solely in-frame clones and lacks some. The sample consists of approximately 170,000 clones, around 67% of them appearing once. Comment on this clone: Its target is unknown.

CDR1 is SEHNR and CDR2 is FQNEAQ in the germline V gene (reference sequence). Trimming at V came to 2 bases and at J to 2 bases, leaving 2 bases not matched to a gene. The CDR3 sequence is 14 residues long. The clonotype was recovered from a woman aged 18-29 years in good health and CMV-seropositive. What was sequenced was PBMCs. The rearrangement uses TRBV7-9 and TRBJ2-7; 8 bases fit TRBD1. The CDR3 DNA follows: TGTGCCAGCAGCTTATCAGGGGGCCCCTACGAGCAGTACTTC. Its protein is CASSLSGGPYEQYF.